Each of the 21 T cell receptor beta chains below was sequenced from the same sample in a study of post-analysis software for immune sequencing data. The authors incorporated unique molecular identifiers into the TCR beta cDNA libraries. TCRdb re-called the PCR reads with MiXCR, one entry per CDR3 protein. The sample lists 800,000 to 950,000 distinct CDR3 sequences, around 50% occurring once. Study outcomes and limitations: Five or six TRBV segments were significantly more frequent in patients than in controls. TRBV5-6, TRBV5-1 and TRBV20-1 were among these segments.

Antigen specificity for these receptors is unknown. The sequencing sample was made of blood. All receptors derive from a girl aged 10 to 17 with multiple sclerosis.

This chain uses TRBV29-1 with TRBJ1-2; 8 bases match TRBD1. The CDR3 contains 13 residues. Germline trimming cut 7 bases from V and 4 bases from J; bases unmatched to any gene: 8. Looked up from germline, CDR1 is SQVTM and CDR2 is ANQGSEA. The CDR3 nucleotides read TGCAGCGCCTTACAGGGGGATAGCTATGGCTACACCTTC. Translated: CSALQGDSYGYTF.

This clonotype was observed a handful of times. V is TRBV29-1 and J is TRBJ2-1, with 7 nucleotides matching TRBD2. The germline V gene encodes CDR1 SQVTM and CDR2 ANQGSEA. The CDR3 totals 14 residues. J gave up 2 bases and V 6 bases, and 7 bases lay outside the gene matches. The CDR3 bases are TGCAGCGTGTGGGGAGGGGCCACCTACAATGAGCAGTTCTTC. Its translation is CSVWGGATYNEQFF.

The chain is built from TRBV29-1 and TRBJ2-7; the match to TRBD2 covers 10 bases. The CDR3 runs to 14 residues. The V segment lost 0 bases and the J segment 6 bases; nucleotides outside the gene matches: 5. Germline-derived CDR1 and CDR2 are SQVTM and ANQGSEA. The CDR3 is CSVEESSGRSEQYF. DNA for the CDR3: TGCAGCGTTGAAGAATCTAGCGGGAGAAGCGAGCAGTACTTC.

The rearrangement links TRBV24-1 to TRBJ2-5; weak D call: TRBD2 (5 bases). The germline V gene encodes CDR1 KGHDR and CDR2 SFDVKD. With 3 bases removed from V and 5 bases from J, the gap between germline ends came to 6 bases. The CDR3 is made up of 12 amino acids. The CDR3 loop reads CATSDSGETQYF. The CDR3 coding sequence is TGTGCCACCAGTGATAGCGGTGAGACCCAGTACTTC.

This chain joins TRBV20-1 and TRBJ1-4, with D possibly TRBD1 on 5 matching bases. CDR1 is DFQATT and CDR2 is SNEGSKA in the germline V gene (reference sequence). The CDR3 spans 13 residues. Trimming removed 5 bases from V and 7 bases from J, with 14 bases in between. CDR3 nucleotides: TGCAGTGCTGCCAGGGTTGGTGGTGAAAAACTGTTTTTT. Translating gives CSAARVGGEKLFF.

This clonotype turned up a few times. A junction end diverges from the germline sequence, so it may reflect a read error. The chain has TRBV4-1 and TRBJ2-7; D remains ambiguous. Germline V gene data show CDR1 as MGHRA and CDR2 as YSYEKL. CDR3 size: 14 residues. DNA for the CDR3: TGCGCCGGCAGCCAAGTACCGGAAACCTACGAGCAGTACTTC. Residues: CAGSQVPETYEQYF.

The V call is TRBV18, the J call TRBJ1-6, with a possible D match to TRBD1 (6 bases). Germline loops: CDR1 KGHSH, CDR2 LQKENI. CDR3 length: 12 residues. V dropped 6 bases and J dropped 10 bases, with 10 bases sitting between them. The DNA of the CDR3 is TGTGCCAGCTCGGCAGGGGAGTCACCCCTCCACTTT. Translation: CASSAGESPLHF.

The rearrangement uses TRBV20-1 and TRBJ2-7, with D possibly being TRBD1 (5 bases). Trimming took 3 bases from V and 2 from J, leaving 11 bases between them. Germline loops: CDR1 DFQATT, CDR2 SNEGSKA (reference sequence). CDR3 length equals 13 residues. The CDR3 sequence: CSASQGGPYEQYF. The CDR3 DNA sequence: TGCAGTGCTAGTCAGGGCGGTCCCTACGAGCAGTACTTC.

This chain links TRBV20-1 with TRBJ1-6; D gene unclear. Per the germline V gene, CDR1 is DFQATT and CDR2 is SNEGSKA (reference sequence). V lost 3 bases, J lost 7 bases, and 16 bases lay in between. The length of the CDR3 is 15 residues. CDR3 in DNA: TGCAGTGCTAGTCGGGCCTCTAATCCCAATTCACCCCTCCACTTT. Translation: CSASRASNPNSPLHF.

The V call is TRBV5-1, the J call TRBJ2-2; D remains unclear. The CDR3 contains 14 residues. Trimming shortened V by 5 bases and J by 2 bases, and 10 bases separated the two germline ends. The germline gives CDR1 SGHRS, CDR2 YFSETQ. CDR3 nucleotide sequence: TGCGCCAGCAGACCTATAACTAACACCGGGGAGCTGTTTTTT. Amino acid sequence: CASRPITNTGELFF.

This chain links TRBV6-5 with TRBJ1-2; no clear D gene. The CDR3 is made up of 15 amino acids. Germline lookup yields CDR1 MNHEY and CDR2 SVGAGI. V was clipped by 0 bases and J by 2 bases, with 10 bases between them. The CDR3 loop reads CASSYSSTDNYGYTF. CDR3 nucleotides: TGTGCCAGCAGTTACTCGTCAACAGACAACTATGGCTACACCTTC.

This clonotype was seen only a few times. The rearrangement links TRBV5-1 to TRBJ2-3, with 9 bases matching TRBD1. Germline CDR1 and CDR2: SGHRS and YFSETQ. This CDR3 has 14 amino acids. V lost 3 bases, J lost 6 bases, and 5 bases stayed unmatched. The CDR3 loop reads CASSWDRVVDTQYF. DNA of the CDR3: TGCGCCAGCAGCTGGGACAGGGTAGTGGATACGCAGTATTTT.

This sequence joins TRBV3-1 and TRBJ2-1; D is undetermined. The V end was cut by 0 bases, the J end by 9 bases, with 6 bases between. Germline CDR1 reads LGHDT; CDR2 reads YNNKEL (reference sequence). The CDR3 is 12 residues long. The CDR3: CASSQDSLEQFF. CDR3 DNA sequence: TGTGCCAGCAGCCAAGATAGCCTTGAGCAGTTCTTC.

This clonotype was seen a handful of times. This chain joins TRBV29-1 and TRBJ1-2; possibly TRBD1 for D (6 bases). The CDR3 runs to 13 residues. Trimming stripped 3 bases from V and 5 bases from J, with 13 bases between. CDR1 is SQVTM and CDR2 is ANQGSEA in the germline V gene. CDR3 sequence: CSVDLGQPYGYTF. CDR3 sequence (DNA): TGCAGCGTTGATTTGGGACAACCTTATGGCTACACCTTC.

The rearrangement joins TRBV6-1 to TRBJ1-5, with no clear D. CDR3 length equals 14 residues. Germline V CDR1 and CDR2: MNHNS, SASEGT. Trimming took 3 bases from V and 0 from J, leaving 6 bases between them. The CDR3 nucleotides read TGTGCCAGCAGTGAGGGCAATAGCAATCAGCCCCAGCATTTT. Its translation is CASSEGNSNQPQHF.

This sequence joins TRBV28 and TRBJ1-5; TRBD1 agrees at 8 bases. With V trimmed by 6 bases and J by 3 bases, 7 bases remained unmatched. This CDR3 is built from 15 residues. CDR1 is MDHEN and CDR2 is SYDVKM in the germline V gene. The CDR3 loop is CASSWGTGPNQPQHF. For the CDR3, the DNA is TGTGCCAGCAGCTGGGGGACAGGCCCCAATCAGCCCCAGCATTTT.

The V gene is TRBV7-2, the J gene TRBJ2-7; D gene ambiguous. Near its end, the DNA agrees better with TRBJ2-5, so the J call may be wrong. Germline V gene lookup returns CDR1 SGHTA and CDR2 FQGNSA. The CDR3 loop spans 13 amino acids. This chain's CDR3 is CASSLGQDGTQYF. As DNA, the CDR3 is TGTGCCAGCAGCTTAGGGCAGGATGGGACCCAGTACTTC.

V usage is TRBV15 and J usage is TRBJ2-7; possibly TRBD2 for D (5 bases). CDR1 is LNHNV, CDR2 YYDKDF, per germline (reference sequence). V was clipped by 7 bases and J by 3 bases, with 19 bases between them. There are 15 residues in the CDR3. CDR3 sequence reads: CATMPLGGPDYEQYF. The CDR3 coding sequence is TGTGCCACCATGCCCTTAGGAGGACCGGACTACGAGCAGTACTTC.

Turning to this clonotype: The junction does not match germline at one end; this may be a read error. The chain couples TRBV5-5 to TRBJ2-5; 10 bases match TRBD1. The CDR3 consists of 16 residues. Germline CDR1 and CDR2: SGHKS and YYEKEE (reference sequence). Here the CDR3 DNA reads TGTGCCAGCAGCTTGGTAGGGACAGGGGTCCAAGGGACCCAGTACTTC. It encodes CASSLVGTGVQGTQYF. Full variable domain (rest looked up from reference TRBV5-5 and TRBJ2-5): DAGVTQSPTHLIKTRGQQVTLRCSPISGHKSVSWYQQVLGQGPQFIFQYYEKEERGRGNFPDRFSARQFPNYSSELNVNALLLGDSALYLCASSLVGTGVQGTQYFGPGTRLLVL.

The genes are TRBV5-1 and TRBJ2-5; unclear D gene. Germline loops: CDR1 SGHRS, CDR2 YFSETQ. V was trimmed by 3 bases and J by 0 bases, leaving 6 bases between them. The CDR3 sequence is 13 residues long. CDR3 sequence reads: CASSSLYQETQYF. The CDR3 bases are TGCGCCAGCAGCTCCTTGTACCAAGAGACCCAGTACTTC. Variable domain in full (rest from reference TRBV5-1 and TRBJ2-5): KAGVTQTPRYLIKTRGQQVTLSCSPISGHRSVSWYQQTPGQGLQFLFEYFSETQRNKGNFPGRFSGRQFSNSRSEMNVSTLELGDSALYLCASSSLYQETQYFGPGTRLLVL.

This chain links TRBV20-1 with TRBJ2-7; TRBD2 agrees at 11 bases. In germline, CDR1 is DFQATT, CDR2 SNEGSKA (reference sequence). CDR3 length equals 13 residues. Trimming removed 1 base from V and 5 bases from J; junction bases left unmatched: 1. The CDR3 bases are TGCAGTGCTAGAGGGACTAGCGGGCACGAGCAGTACTTC. It yields the protein CSARGTSGHEQYF.